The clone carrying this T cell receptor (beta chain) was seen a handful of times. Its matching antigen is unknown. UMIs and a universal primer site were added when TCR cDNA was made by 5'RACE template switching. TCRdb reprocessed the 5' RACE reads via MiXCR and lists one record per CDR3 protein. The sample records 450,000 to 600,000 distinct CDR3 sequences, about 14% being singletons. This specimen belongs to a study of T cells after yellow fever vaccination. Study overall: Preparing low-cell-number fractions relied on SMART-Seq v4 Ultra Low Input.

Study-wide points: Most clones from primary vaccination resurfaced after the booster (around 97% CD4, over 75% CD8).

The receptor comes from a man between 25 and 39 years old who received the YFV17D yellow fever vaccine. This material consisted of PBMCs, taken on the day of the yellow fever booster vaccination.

The CDR3 DNA reads TGTGCCAGCAGAGGACAGATGGAGACCCAGTACTTC. This encodes CASRGQMETQYF. The rearrangement uses TRBV7-2 and TRBJ2-5; D perhaps matches TRBD1 (6 bases). The germline V gene encodes CDR1 SGHTA and CDR2 FQGNSA. CDR3 size: 12 residues. V lost 6 bases and J 5 bases, leaving 10 bases between the germline ends.